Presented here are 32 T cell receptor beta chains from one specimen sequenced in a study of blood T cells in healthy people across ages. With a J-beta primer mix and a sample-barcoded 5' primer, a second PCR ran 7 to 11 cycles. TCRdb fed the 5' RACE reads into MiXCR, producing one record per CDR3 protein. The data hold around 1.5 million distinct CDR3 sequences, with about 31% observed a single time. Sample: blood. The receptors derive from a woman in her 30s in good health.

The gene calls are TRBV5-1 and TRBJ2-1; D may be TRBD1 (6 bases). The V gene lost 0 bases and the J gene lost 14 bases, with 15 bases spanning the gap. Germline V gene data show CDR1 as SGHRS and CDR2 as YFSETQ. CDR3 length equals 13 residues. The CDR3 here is CASSLGLLPGEFF. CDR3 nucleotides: TGCGCCAGCAGCTTGGGCCTCCTTCCAGGGGAGTTCTTC. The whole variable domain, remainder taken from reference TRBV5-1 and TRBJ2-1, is KAGVTQTPRYLIKTRGQQVTLSCSPISGHRSVSWYQQTPGQGLQFLFEYFSETQRNKGNFPGRFSGRQFSNSRSEMNVSTLELGDSALYLCASSLGLLPGEFFGPGTRLTVL.

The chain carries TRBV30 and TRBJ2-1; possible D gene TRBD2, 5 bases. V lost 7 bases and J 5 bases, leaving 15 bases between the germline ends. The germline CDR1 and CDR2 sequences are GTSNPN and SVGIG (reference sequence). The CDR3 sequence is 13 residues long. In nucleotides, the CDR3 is TGTGCCTTCCTCCGGGGAGCGGACAATGAGCAGTTCTTC. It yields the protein CAFLRGADNEQFF.

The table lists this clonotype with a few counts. The CDR3 nucleotides are TGTGCCAGCAGTGCCCTCCTGGGTCGGAGTGAGCAGTTCTTC. This codes for CASSALLGRSEQFF. The chain employs TRBV5-4 and TRBJ2-1; D ambiguous. V was pared by 5 bases and J by 9 bases, with 18 bases between. The V gene's germline CDR1 is SGHNT and CDR2 YYREEE (reference sequence). The CDR3 is made up of 14 amino acids.

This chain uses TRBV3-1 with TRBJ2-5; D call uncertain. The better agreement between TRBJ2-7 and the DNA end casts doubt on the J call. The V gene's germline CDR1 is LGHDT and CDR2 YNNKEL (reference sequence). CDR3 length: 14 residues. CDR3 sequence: CASSRDEVYGEQYF. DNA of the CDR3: TGTGCCAGCAGCCGAGATGAGGTCTATGGCGAGCAGTACTTC.

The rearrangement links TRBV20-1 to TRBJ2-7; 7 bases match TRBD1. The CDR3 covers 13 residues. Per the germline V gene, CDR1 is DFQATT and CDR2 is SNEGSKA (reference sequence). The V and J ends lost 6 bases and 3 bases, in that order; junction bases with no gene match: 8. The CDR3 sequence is CSAPGQPVYEQYF. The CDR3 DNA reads TGCAGTGCCCCGGGACAGCCCGTCTACGAGCAGTACTTC.

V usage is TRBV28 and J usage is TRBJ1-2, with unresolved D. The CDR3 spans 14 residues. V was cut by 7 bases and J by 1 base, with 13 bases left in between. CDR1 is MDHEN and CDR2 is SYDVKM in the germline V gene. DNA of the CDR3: TGTGCCAGCACCCCTCTGTGGGTTAACTATGGCTACACCTTC. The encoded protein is CASTPLWVNYGYTF.

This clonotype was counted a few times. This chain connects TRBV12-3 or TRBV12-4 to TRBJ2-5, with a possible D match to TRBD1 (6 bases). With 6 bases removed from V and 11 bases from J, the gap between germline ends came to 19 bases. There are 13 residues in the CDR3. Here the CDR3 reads CASSPMGANEQYF. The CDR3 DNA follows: TGTGCCAGCAGCCCTATGGGGGCTAATGAGCAGTACTTC.

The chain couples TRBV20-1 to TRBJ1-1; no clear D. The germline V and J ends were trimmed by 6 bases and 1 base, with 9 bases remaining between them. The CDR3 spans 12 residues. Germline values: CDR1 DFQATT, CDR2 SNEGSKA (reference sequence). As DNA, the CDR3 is TGCAGTGCCGTCGGTGGGAACACTGAAGCTTTCTTT. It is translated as CSAVGGNTEAFF.

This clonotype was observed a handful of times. The CDR3 region is CASSKTTPYEQYF. CDR3 nucleotides: TGTGCCAGCAGTAAAACAACTCCCTACGAGCAGTACTTC. This chain links TRBV2 with TRBJ2-7; D remains unclear. This CDR3 is built from 13 residues. In germline, CDR1 is SNHLY, CDR2 FYNNEI. The V end lost 5 bases, the J end lost 2 bases, and 10 bases lay between the germline ends.

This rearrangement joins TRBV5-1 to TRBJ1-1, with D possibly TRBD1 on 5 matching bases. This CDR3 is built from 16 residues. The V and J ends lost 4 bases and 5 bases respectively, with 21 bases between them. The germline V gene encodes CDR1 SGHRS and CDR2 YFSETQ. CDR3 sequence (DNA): TGCGCCAGCAGCCCCGGGGGGGGTGAGGGTAGGACTGAAGCTTTCTTT. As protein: CASSPGGGEGRTEAFF. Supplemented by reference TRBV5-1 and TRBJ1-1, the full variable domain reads KAGVTQTPRYLIKTRGQQVTLSCSPISGHRSVSWYQQTPGQGLQFLFEYFSETQRNKGNFPGRFSGRQFSNSRSEMNVSTLELGDSALYLCASSPGGGEGRTEAFFGQGTRLTVV.

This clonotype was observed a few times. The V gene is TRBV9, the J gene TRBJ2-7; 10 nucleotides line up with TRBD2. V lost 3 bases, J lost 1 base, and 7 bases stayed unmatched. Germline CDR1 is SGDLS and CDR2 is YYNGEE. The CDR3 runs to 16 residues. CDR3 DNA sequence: TGTGCCAGCAGCGGAACATCGACTAGCGGGTCCTACGAGCAGTACTTC. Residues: CASSGTSTSGSYEQYF.

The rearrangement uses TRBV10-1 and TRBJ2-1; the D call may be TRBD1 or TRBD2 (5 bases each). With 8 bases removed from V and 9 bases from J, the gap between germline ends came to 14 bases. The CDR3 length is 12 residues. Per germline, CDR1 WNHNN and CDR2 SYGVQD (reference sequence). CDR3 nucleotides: TGCGCCAGCCCCGACAGTCGGGGTGAGCAGTTCTTC. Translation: CASPDSRGEQFF.

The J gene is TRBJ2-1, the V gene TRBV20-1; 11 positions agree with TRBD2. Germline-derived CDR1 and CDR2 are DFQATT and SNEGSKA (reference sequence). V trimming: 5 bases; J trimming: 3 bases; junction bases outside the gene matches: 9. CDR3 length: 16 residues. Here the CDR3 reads CSARGLAGHVYNEQFF. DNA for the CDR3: TGCAGTGCTCGTGGACTAGCGGGCCACGTCTACAATGAGCAGTTCTTC.

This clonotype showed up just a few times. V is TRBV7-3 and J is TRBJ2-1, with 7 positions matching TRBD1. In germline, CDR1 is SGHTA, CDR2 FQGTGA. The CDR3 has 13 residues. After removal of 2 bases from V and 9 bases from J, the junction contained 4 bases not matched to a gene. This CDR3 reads CASSLDREGEQFF. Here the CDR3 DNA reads TGTGCCAGCAGCTTAGACAGGGAAGGTGAGCAGTTCTTC.

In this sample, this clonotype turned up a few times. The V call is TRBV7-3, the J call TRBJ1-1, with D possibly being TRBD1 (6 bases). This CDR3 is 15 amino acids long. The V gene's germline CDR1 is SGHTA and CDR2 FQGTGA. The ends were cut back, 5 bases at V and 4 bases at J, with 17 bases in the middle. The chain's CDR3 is CASSAHADSPTEAFF. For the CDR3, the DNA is TGTGCCAGCAGCGCCCACGCGGACAGCCCCACTGAAGCTTTCTTT.

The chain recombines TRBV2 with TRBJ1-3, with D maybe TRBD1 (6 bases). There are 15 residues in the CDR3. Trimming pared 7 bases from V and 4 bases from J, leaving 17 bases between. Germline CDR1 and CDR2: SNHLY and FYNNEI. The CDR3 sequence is CASTQGQGLGNTIYF. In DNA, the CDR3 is TGTGCCAGCACGCAGGGGCAGGGGTTAGGAAACACCATATATTTT.

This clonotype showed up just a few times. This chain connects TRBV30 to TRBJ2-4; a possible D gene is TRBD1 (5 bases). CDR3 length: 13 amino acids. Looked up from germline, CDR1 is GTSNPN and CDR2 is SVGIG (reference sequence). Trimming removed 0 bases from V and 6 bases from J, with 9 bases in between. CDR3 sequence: CAWSVSQGNIQYF. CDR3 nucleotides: TGTGCCTGGAGTGTATCCCAGGGAAACATTCAGTACTTC.

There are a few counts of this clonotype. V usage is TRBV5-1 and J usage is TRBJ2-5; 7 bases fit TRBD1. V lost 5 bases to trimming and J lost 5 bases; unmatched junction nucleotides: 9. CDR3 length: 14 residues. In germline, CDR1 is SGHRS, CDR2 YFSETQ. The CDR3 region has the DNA TGCGCCAGCAGGCCGGGACAGACCAGGGAGACCCAGTACTTC. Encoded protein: CASRPGQTRETQYF.

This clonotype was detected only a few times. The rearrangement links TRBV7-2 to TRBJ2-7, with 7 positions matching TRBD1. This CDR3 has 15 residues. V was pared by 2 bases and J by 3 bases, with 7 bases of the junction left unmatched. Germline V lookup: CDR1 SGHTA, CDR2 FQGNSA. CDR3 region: CASSLSQTGNYEQYF. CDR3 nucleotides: TGTGCCAGCAGCTTATCCCAGACAGGGAACTACGAGCAGTACTTC.

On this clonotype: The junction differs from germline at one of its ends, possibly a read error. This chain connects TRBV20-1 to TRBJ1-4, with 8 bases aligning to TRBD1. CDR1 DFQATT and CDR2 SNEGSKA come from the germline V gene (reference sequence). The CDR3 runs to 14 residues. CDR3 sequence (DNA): TGCAGTGCTAGAGCCCCGGACAGGGCTGAAAAACGGTTTTTT. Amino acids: CSARAPDRAEKRFF.

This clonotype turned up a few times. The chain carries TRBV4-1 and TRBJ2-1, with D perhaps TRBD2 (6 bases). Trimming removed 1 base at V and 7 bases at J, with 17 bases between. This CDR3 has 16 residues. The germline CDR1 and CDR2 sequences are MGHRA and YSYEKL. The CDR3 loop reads CASSQGVAGLANEQFF. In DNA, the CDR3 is TGCGCCAGCAGCCAAGGGGTGGCGGGACTTGCAAATGAGCAGTTCTTC.

The DNA for the CDR3 is TGTGCCAGCAGCTCGTCGGAGAACACTGAAGCTTTCTTT. It is translated as CASSSSENTEAFF. This rearrangement joins TRBV5-4 to TRBJ1-1; unclear D gene. The germline V gene encodes CDR1 SGHNT and CDR2 YYREEE (reference sequence). The ends were cut back, 3 bases at V and 1 base at J, with 7 bases in the middle. There are 13 residues in the CDR3.

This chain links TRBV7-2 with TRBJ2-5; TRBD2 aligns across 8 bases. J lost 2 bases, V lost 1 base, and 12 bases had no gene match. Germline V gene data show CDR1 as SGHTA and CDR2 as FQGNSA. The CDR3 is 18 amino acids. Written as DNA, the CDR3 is TGTGCCAGCAGCTTAGTCAGGTCTTGGCGGGGGGCGCAAGAGACCCAGTACTTC. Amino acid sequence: CASSLVRSWRGAQETQYF.

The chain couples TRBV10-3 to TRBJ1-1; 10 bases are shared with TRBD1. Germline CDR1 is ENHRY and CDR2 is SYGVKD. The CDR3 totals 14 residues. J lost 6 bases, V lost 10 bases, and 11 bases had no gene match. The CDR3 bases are TGTGCCACAGGTCATAGACAGGGGGCCTCTGAAGCTTTCTTT. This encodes CATGHRQGASEAFF.

CDR3 sequence (DNA): TGTGCCATATGGAGGCTAGCGGGGAGACCAGATACGCAGTATTTT. It encodes CAIWRLAGRPDTQYF. The chain combines TRBV6-1 with TRBJ2-3; 9 nucleotides match TRBD2. The germline CDR1 and CDR2 sequences are MNHNS and SASEGT. CDR3 length: 15 amino acids. V trimming: 10 bases; J trimming: 4 bases; junction bases outside the gene matches: 12.

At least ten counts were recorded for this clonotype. The DNA for the CDR3 is TGTGCCAGCAGTAGGGACAGAGCACGTAGGGAGCAGTACTTC. Amino acids: CASSRDRARREQYF. The V gene is TRBV27, the J gene TRBJ2-7; 7 positions match TRBD1. The CDR3 covers 14 residues. With 5 bases clipped from V and 7 bases from J, the junction kept 11 bases outside the gene matches. Per the germline V gene, CDR1 is MNHEY and CDR2 is SMNVEV (reference sequence).

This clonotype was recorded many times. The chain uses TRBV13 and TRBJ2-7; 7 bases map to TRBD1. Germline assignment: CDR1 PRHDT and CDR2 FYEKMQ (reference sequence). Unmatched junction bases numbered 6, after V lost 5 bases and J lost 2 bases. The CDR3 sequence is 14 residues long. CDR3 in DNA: TGTGCCAGCAGCGCGGAAGGACAGGCCTACGAGCAGTACTTC. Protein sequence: CASSAEGQAYEQYF.

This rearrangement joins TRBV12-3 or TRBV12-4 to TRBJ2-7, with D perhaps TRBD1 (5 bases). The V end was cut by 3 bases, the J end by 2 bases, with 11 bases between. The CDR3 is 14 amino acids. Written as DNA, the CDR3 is TGTGCCAGCAGTTTTTCAGGGTTCGCCTACGAGCAGTACTTC. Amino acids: CASSFSGFAYEQYF.

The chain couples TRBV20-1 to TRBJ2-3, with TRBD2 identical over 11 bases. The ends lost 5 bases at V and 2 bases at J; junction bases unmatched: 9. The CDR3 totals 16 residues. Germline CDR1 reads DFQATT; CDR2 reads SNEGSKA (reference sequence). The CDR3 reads CSAQPGLAATTDTQYF. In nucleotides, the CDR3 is TGCAGTGCTCAACCGGGACTAGCGGCCACCACAGATACGCAGTATTTT.

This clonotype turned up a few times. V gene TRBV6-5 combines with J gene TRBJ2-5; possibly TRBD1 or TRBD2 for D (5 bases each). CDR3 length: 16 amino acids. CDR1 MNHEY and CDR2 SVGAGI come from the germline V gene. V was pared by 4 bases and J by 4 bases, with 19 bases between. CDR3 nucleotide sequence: TGTGCCAGCAGTTTCTCGAGCGGAGACAGAGGAGAGACCCAGTACTTC. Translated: CASSFSSGDRGETQYF.

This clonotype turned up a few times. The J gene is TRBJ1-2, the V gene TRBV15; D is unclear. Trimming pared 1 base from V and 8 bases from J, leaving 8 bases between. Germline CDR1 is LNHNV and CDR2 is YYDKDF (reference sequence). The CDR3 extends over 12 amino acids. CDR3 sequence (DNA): TGTGCCACCAGCAGAGTTTCATCGGGCTACACCTTC. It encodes CATSRVSSGYTF.

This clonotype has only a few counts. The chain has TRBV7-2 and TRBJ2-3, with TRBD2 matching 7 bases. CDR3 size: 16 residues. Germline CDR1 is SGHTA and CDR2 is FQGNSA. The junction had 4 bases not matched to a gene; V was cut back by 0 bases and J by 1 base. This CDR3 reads CASSLATAGGTDTQYF. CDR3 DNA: TGTGCCAGCAGCTTAGCTACGGCGGGGGGCACAGATACGCAGTATTTT.